This TCR beta chain was recorded in a study of T cell responses to AZD1222 COVID-19 vaccine. Study-level results: White British people made up most donors, females outnumbered males, and clonal diversity was possibly underestimated. Without day 14 samples, only post-peak T cell repertoires were studied.

Germline V gene lookup returns CDR1 LNHDA and CDR2 SQIVND (reference sequence). The CDR3 is made up of 13 amino acids. V lost 4 bases and J lost 1, with 7 bases in between. On this clone: Its matching antigen is unknown.

The table came from immunoSEQ multiplex PCR; TCRdb's copy has only in-frame clones and leaves some out. The sample shows 57,000 or so clones, around 85% of them seen only once. The gene calls are TRBV19 and TRBJ1-2; D gene ambiguous. The material sequenced was peripheral blood, taken 28 days after the second AZD1222 dose. The sequence derives from an adult who received the AZD1222 COVID-19 vaccine. The chain's CDR3 is CASSKQYNYGYTF. In DNA form, the CDR3 reads TGTGCCAGTAGTAAACAGTATAACTATGGCTACACCTTC.